Listed below are T cell receptor beta chains from one sample, sequenced in a study of CD8+CD57+ T cells in acquired aplastic anemia. TCRdb reanalysed the reads using MiXCR and keeps one entry per CDR3 protein. Seen here are some 220,000 distinct CDR3 sequences, about a third observed once, and the top ten hold 0.9% to 1.2%. The sequenced sample consisted of sorted CD4+, CD8+, or CD8+CD57+ T cells (not recorded which) from PBMCs. The receptor set was obtained from a human donor in good health, serving as a control. The CDR3 runs from the conserved cysteine through the conserved F or W. Each record gives: V gene, clone size, J gene, D gene, CDR3 protein, CDR3 DNA. D genes are given only for firm matches. Only part of the rows carry a size: once, few, many, or a class if the clone is expanded.

TRBV5-1	.	TRBJ2-7	TRBD2	CASSFFGGGRLPYEQYF	TGCGCCAGCAGCTTTTTCGGTGGCGGGAGGCTTCCCTACGAGCAGTACTTC
TRBV7-2	many	TRBJ2-1	TRBD2	CASSLGLAGVPQFF	TGTGCCAGCAGCCTGGGACTAGCGGGAGTCCCCCAGTTCTTC
TRBV20-1	many	TRBJ2-3	.	CSATLSTDTQYF	TGCAGTGCTACGCTATCTACAGATACGCAGTATTTT
TRBV4-1	few	TRBJ1-2	.	CASSQGTNRVGGYGYTF	TGCGCCAGCAGCCAAGGGACGAACAGGGTCGGTGGCTATGGCTACACCTTC
TRBV7-9	.	TRBJ2-5	.	CASRSGAGETQYF	TGTGCCAGCAGGTCCGGGGCCGGGGAGACCCAGTACTTC
TRBV20-1	many	TRBJ2-3	.	CSAERTVSTDTQYF	TGCAGTGCTGAGAGGACGGTTAGCACAGATACGCAGTATTTT
TRBV20-1	many	TRBJ2-3	.	CSARSLASMMTDTQYF	TGCAGTGCTAGATCTTTGGCTAGCATGATGACAGATACGCAGTATTTT
TRBV20-1	many	TRBJ2-1	TRBD1	CSAPHTGGYDNEQFF	TGCAGTGCTCCGCACACAGGGGGCTATGACAATGAGCAGTTCTTC
TRBV7-8	once	TRBJ1-2	TRBD1	CASSAQGAVTF	TGTGCCAGCAGCGCACAGGGGGCTGTTACCTTC
TRBV5-4	few	TRBJ2-2	.	CASSVDSTTGELFF	TGTGCCAGCAGCGTGGACAGCACCACCGGGGAGCTGTTTTTT
TRBV12-3/TRBV12-4	.	TRBJ1-3	.	CASSSGSSTIYF	TGTGCCAGCAGTTCGGGCTCTTCCACCATATATTTT
TRBV10-3	.	TRBJ2-7	TRBD1	CASIGIHWGTGVGEQYF	TGTGCCAGCATTGGCATCCACTGGGGGACAGGGGTTGGGGAGCAGTACTTC
TRBV5-1	once	TRBJ2-2	TRBD1	CASRPAGTGNTGGLFF	TGCGCCAGCAGACCAGCCGGGACAGGGAACACCGGGGGGCTGTTTTTT
TRBV24-1	.	TRBJ1-6	.	CASREYNSPLHF	TGTGCCAGCAGGGAATATAATTCACCCCTCCACTTT
TRBV28	few	TRBJ1-6	TRBD1	CASSYQTGGDSPLHF	TGTGCCAGCAGTTACCAGACAGGGGGCGATTCACCCCTCCACTTT
TRBV15	.	TRBJ2-5	.	CATSSSWGGAAMEAQYF	TGTGCCACCAGCAGTAGTTGGGGCGGAGCGGCCATGGAGGCCCAGTACTTC
TRBV20-1	few	TRBJ2-3	TRBD2	CSAPSGGVETQYF	TGCAGTGCCCCGAGCGGGGGGGTGGAGACGCAGTATTTT
TRBV5-1	many	TRBJ1-2	.	CASSLGGSGGYTF	TGCGCCAGCAGCTTGGGGGGATCCGGTGGCTACACCTTC
TRBV5-1	many	TRBJ2-7	TRBD2	CASSLVAGESYEQYF	TGCGCCAGCAGCTTGGTAGCGGGAGAGTCATACGAGCAGTACTTC
TRBV12-3/TRBV12-4	few	TRBJ1-1	TRBD1	CASSLSDRQPVEAFF	TGTGCCAGCAGTTTATCGGACAGGCAACCTGTAGAAGCTTTCTTT
TRBV6-2/TRBV6-3	many	TRBJ1-2	.	CASSPGRARRNGYTF	TGTGCCAGCAGCCCTGGGAGGGCGAGACGCAATGGCTACACCTTC